These 15 T cell receptor beta chains were all obtained from the same sample, sequenced in a study of regulatory dendritic cells for organ transplantation. TCRdb keeps only in-frame clones here, not all; method: immunoSEQ multiplex PCR. This sample carries approximately 19,000 clones, around three quarters of them seen once, and the ten largest clones take about 0.96%. Sequencing was performed on memory CD4+ T cells from blood. Subset specified: CD45RO+ memory T cells. These receptors were collected from a human donor in good health.

The chain is built from TRBV6-4 and TRBJ2-3; D possibly corresponds to TRBD2 (5 bases). The CDR3 consists of 14 residues. Germline lookup yields CDR1 MRHNA and CDR2 SNTAGT. Trimming pared 7 bases from V and 1 base from J, leaving 12 bases between. The CDR3, as DNA: TGTGCCAGCAAGGAGCACGGGGGCACAGATACGCAGTATTTT. Protein sequence: CASKEHGGTDTQYF.

The chain is built from TRBV7-2 and TRBJ2-7; 10 bases line up with TRBD2. CDR3 length: 16 amino acids. Germline CDR1 and CDR2: SGHTA and FQGNSA. V dropped 5 bases and J dropped 9; count of bases not matched to a gene: 16. CDR3 loop: CASSPGGQSGGAGQYF. CDR3 in DNA: TGTGCCAGCAGCCCTGGGGGGCAGAGCGGGGGGGCCGGGCAGTACTTC.

This clone was recorded a few times. CDR3 sequence: CASSPAGMNTEAFF. The CDR3 DNA reads as TGTGCCAGCAGCCCGGCAGGGATGAACACTGAAGCTTTCTTT. This chain uses TRBV7-9 with TRBJ1-1; D might be TRBD1 (5 bases). The V gene lost 5 bases and the J gene lost 0 bases, with 10 bases spanning the gap. This CDR3 comprises 14 residues. Germline V gives CDR1 SEHNR, CDR2 FQNEAQ (reference sequence).

The V gene is TRBV7-3, the J gene TRBJ2-2; D may be TRBD1 (5 bases). This CDR3 is built from 13 residues. Germline-derived CDR1 and CDR2 are SGHTA and FQGTGA. V was trimmed by 5 bases and J by 2 bases, leaving 6 bases between them. In nucleotides, the CDR3 is TGTGCCAGCAGCCGGACAAACACCGGGGAGCTGTTTTTT. It specifies CASSRTNTGELFF.

The V gene is TRBV7-9, the J gene TRBJ2-3; 7 bases agree with TRBD1. Losses at the gene ends were 5 bases for V and 1 base for J; bases not matched to a gene: 6. The CDR3 runs 15 residues. Germline V lookup: CDR1 SEHNR, CDR2 FQNEAQ (reference sequence). The CDR3 sequence: CASSDTGVGTDTQYF. In DNA form, the CDR3 reads TGTGCCAGCAGCGACACAGGGGTAGGCACAGATACGCAGTATTTT.

This clone has just a few counts. The chain combines TRBV2 with TRBJ1-2; 9 nucleotides line up with TRBD1. In germline, CDR1 is SNHLY, CDR2 FYNNEI. The CDR3 has 14 residues. J lost 8 bases, V lost 6 bases, and 10 bases had no gene match. CDR3 sequence reads: CASSFPGTGSGYTF. The CDR3 region has the DNA TGTGCCAGCAGCTTCCCCGGGACAGGGAGCGGCTACACCTTC.

The sample holds one count of this clone. This chain joins TRBV5-1 and TRBJ2-4; 7 nucleotides match TRBD1. The CDR3 is made up of 15 amino acids. From germline, CDR1 is SGHRS and CDR2 YFSETQ. With V trimmed by 3 bases and J by 3 bases, 6 bases remained unmatched. The CDR3 spells CASSSGQLVKNIQYF. CDR3 nucleotide sequence: TGCGCCAGCAGCTCGGGACAGCTCGTCAAAAACATTCAGTACTTC.

This sequence joins TRBV4-2 and TRBJ2-3; 13 positions match TRBD2. V lost 4 bases, J lost 6 bases, and 1 base stayed unmatched. CDR1 and CDR2 from the germline V gene are LGHNA and YNFKEQ. CDR3 length: 14 amino acids. CDR3 bases: TGTGCCAGCAGCCGGGGACTAGCGGGGGATACGCAGTATTTT. Translation: CASSRGLAGDTQYF.

The genes are TRBV6-1 and TRBJ1-1, with 7 bases matching TRBD1. This CDR3 comprises 13 residues. Germline CDR1 reads MNHNS; CDR2 reads SASEGT. After removal of 10 bases from V and 1 base from J, the junction contained 6 bases not matched to a gene. CDR3 DNA sequence: TGTGCCACCAGAAACAGGGGGAACACTGAAGCTTTCTTT. It is translated as CATRNRGNTEAFF.

The chain couples TRBV2 to TRBJ1-4; 8 bases line up with TRBD1. V lost 4 bases, J lost 7 bases, and 2 bases stayed unmatched. Germline V gene sequence: CDR1 SNHLY, CDR2 FYNNEI. This CDR3 has 13 residues. CDR3 in amino acids: CASSAGTGEKLFF. CDR3 DNA sequence: TGTGCCAGCAGTGCCGGGACAGGTGAAAAACTGTTTTTT.

The chain employs TRBV19 and TRBJ1-2; 9 bases fit TRBD1. The ends lost 1 base at V and 8 bases at J; junction bases unmatched: 2. The CDR3 is made up of 13 amino acids. The V gene's germline CDR1 is LNHDA and CDR2 SQIVND (reference sequence). For the CDR3, the DNA is TGTGCCAGTAGTATAGTGGACAGGGGAGGCTACACCTTC. Its translation is CASSIVDRGGYTF. The full variable domain, its missing parts supplied by reference TRBV19 and TRBJ1-2, is DGGITQSPKYLFRKEGQNVTLSCEQNLNHDAMYWYRQDPGQGLRLIYYSQIVNDFQKGDIAEGYSVSREKKESFPLTVTSAQKNPTAFYLCASSIVDRGGYTFGSGTRLTVV.

The chain recombines TRBV6-6 with TRBJ1-3; 7 positions match TRBD1. The CDR3 extends over 15 amino acids. In germline, CDR1 is MNHNY, CDR2 SVGAGI (reference sequence). V shed 3 bases and J 0 bases; nucleotides not matched to a gene: 2. CDR3 protein: CASSYPGGSGNTIYF. CDR3 bases: TGTGCCAGCAGTTATCCAGGGGGCTCTGGAAACACCATATATTTT.

V gene TRBV7-9 combines with J gene TRBJ2-5; no clear D. The ends were cut back, 3 bases at V and 9 bases at J, with 11 bases in the middle. Germline V gene data show CDR1 as SEHNR and CDR2 as FQNEAQ (reference sequence). This CDR3 is built from 12 residues. The CDR3 DNA reads as TGTGCCAGCAGCTTGGCGGAGATGGCCCAGTACTTC. Its protein is CASSLAEMAQYF. The full variable domain, with the rest looked up from reference TRBV7-9 and TRBJ2-5, is DTGVSQNPRHKITKRGQNVTFRCDPISEHNRLYWYRQTLGQGPEFLTYFQNEAQLEKSRLLSDRFSAERPKGSFSTLEIQRTEQGDSAMYLCASSLAEMAQYFGPGTRLLVL.

In DNA form, the CDR3 reads TGCGCCAGCAGCCAAGTTCTCGGGGGGACCGGGGAGCTGTTTTTT. It translates to CASSQVLGGTGELFF. This chain connects TRBV4-3 to TRBJ2-2, with TRBD2 matching over 7 bases. CDR3 size: 15 residues. V dropped 1 base and J dropped 5; count of bases not matched to a gene: 4. The germline CDR1 and CDR2 sequences are LGHNA and YSLEER.

V and J are TRBV5-4 and TRBJ2-5, with D possibly being TRBD1 (7 bases). Trimming took 2 bases from V and 2 from J, leaving 13 bases between them. The CDR3 consists of 15 residues. Germline CDR1 reads SGHNT; CDR2 reads YYREEE (reference sequence). The CDR3 is CASSFAGGGQETQYF. Here the CDR3 DNA reads TGTGCCAGCAGCTTCGCAGGGGGAGGTCAAGAGACCCAGTACTTC.